This TCR beta chain comes out of a study of blood T cell repertoires in COVID-19. On the study more broadly: Samples of COVID-19 (acute and convalescent) were obtained from the United States, Italy and Spain.

Sequenced by immunoSEQ multiplex PCR; TCRdb stores in-frame clones only, minus some. The sample lists about 180,000 clones; 86% were seen once. The germline V gene encodes CDR1 SNHLY and CDR2 FYNNEI. Trimming took 1 base from V and 7 from J, leaving 10 bases between them. The CDR3 runs 13 residues. Across under 25 US areas, participants ranged in age from roughly 18 to 95 years. Either two negative PCRs, clearance, or symptom resolution qualified Cohort 3 donors as recovered. This clonotype originated in a woman aged 30 to 39 who had recovered from COVID-19. The rearrangement joins TRBV2 to TRBJ1-2; the D is unclear. The sample was PBMCs or T cells enriched from blood (not recorded which). The CDR3 region has the DNA TGTGCCAGCAGTGAAGTCCGGGAGGGTGGCTACACCTTC. Protein sequence: CASSEVREGGYTF.